Each of the 14 T cell receptor beta chains below was sequenced from the same sample in a study of blood T cell repertoires in COVID-19. Method: immunoSEQ multiplex PCR; TCRdb's copy keeps in-frame clones and lacks some. In the table there are 200,000 to 250,000 clones, more than 80% of which are singletons. Material: peripheral blood. All receptors come from a human donor in a cohort sampled during active COVID-19.

This chain links TRBV11-2 with TRBJ2-6; 8 positions match TRBD1. The trim removed 7 bases at V and 3 bases at J, leaving 8 bases unmatched. The CDR3 consists of 16 residues. From germline, CDR1 is SGHAT and CDR2 FQNNGV. As DNA, the CDR3 is TGTGCCAGCATCCAGGGGGCTTATATTGGGGCCAACGTCCTGACTTTC. It yields the protein CASIQGAYIGANVLTF. The complete variable domain, with remaining parts taken from reference TRBV11-2 and TRBJ2-6, reads EAGVAQSPRYKIIEKRQSVAFWCNPISGHATLYWYQQILGQGPKLLIQFQNNGVVDDSQLPKDRFSAERLKGVDSTLKIQPAKLEDSAVYLCASIQGAYIGANVLTFGAGSRLTVL.

The V and J genes are TRBV12-3 or TRBV12-4 and TRBJ1-1; D gene unclear. The CDR3 is made up of 13 amino acids. V lost 2 bases, J lost 8 bases, and 12 bases lay in between. CDR3 loop: CASSLISGIEAFF. In nucleotides, the CDR3 is TGTGCCAGCAGTTTAATTTCGGGGATAGAAGCTTTCTTT.

This clone was recorded once. The chain employs TRBV14 and TRBJ2-5; TRBD1 matches 8 bases. V shed 6 bases and J 4 bases; nucleotides not matched to a gene: 1. CDR1 is SGHDN and CDR2 is FVKESK in the germline V gene. The CDR3 is 12 amino acids. The CDR3 bases are TGTGCCAGCAGGGGGACAGGAGAGACCCAGTACTTC. Translation: CASRGTGETQYF. Using reference TRBV14 and TRBJ2-5 for the parts outside the CDR3, the full variable domain is EAGVTQFPSHSVIEKGQTVTLRCDPISGHDNLYWYRRVMGKEIKFLLHFVKESKQDESGMPNNRFLAERTGGTYSTLKVQPAELEDSGVYFCASRGTGETQYFGPGTRLLVL.

The chain carries TRBV10-2 and TRBJ2-1; 14 nucleotides agree with TRBD2. CDR1 and CDR2 (germline): WSHSY, SAAADI. V was clipped by 10 bases and J by 3 bases; unmatched bases: 8. The CDR3 extends over 16 amino acids. The CDR3 DNA is TGCGCCACCGGGACTAGCGGGAGACAAAGCTACAATGAGCAGTTCTTC. As protein: CATGTSGRQSYNEQFF.

The V call is TRBV21-1, the J call TRBJ2-7; TRBD2, as called in the table, went unchecked against the DNA. TRBV21-1 is given as a pseudogene. This CDR3 has 14 residues. The CDR3 loop reads CASSNLTSGLEQYF. CDR3 sequence (DNA): TGTGCCAGCAGCAATCTGACTAGCGGGCTCGAGCAGTACTTC.

CDR3 DNA: TGTGCCAGCAGCCAAGGACAGGGACCTAATGACTATGGCTACACCTTC. Residues: CASSQGQGPNDYGYTF. This chain connects TRBV4-2 to TRBJ1-2; 7 nucleotides match TRBD1. CDR1 and CDR2 from the germline V gene are LGHNA and YNFKEQ. The CDR3 spans 16 residues. V gave up 1 base and J gave up 3 bases; unmatched junction bases: 8.

The chain has TRBV2 and TRBJ1-5, with 10 positions matching TRBD1. V was pared by 6 bases and J by 8 bases, with 13 bases of the junction left unmatched. The CDR3 has 16 residues. The germline gives CDR1 SNHLY, CDR2 FYNNEI. This CDR3 is CASRDLPGTGVEPQHF. CDR3 DNA: TGTGCCAGCAGGGACCTTCCCGGGACAGGGGTAGAGCCCCAGCATTTT. Full variable domain (rest looked up from reference TRBV2 and TRBJ1-5): EPEVTQTPSHQVTQMGQEVILRCVPISNHLYFYWYRQILGQKVEFLVSFYNNEISEKSEIFDDQFSVERPDGSNFTLKIRSTKLEDSAMYFCASRDLPGTGVEPQHFGDGTRLSIL.

The gene calls are TRBV18 and TRBJ2-3; 10 nucleotides agree with TRBD2. The V segment lost 6 bases and the J segment 5 bases; nucleotides outside the gene matches: 11. Germline lookup yields CDR1 KGHSH and CDR2 LQKENI. The CDR3 is 16 amino acids. The CDR3 DNA is TGTGCCAGCTCCCCCCCCTGGCTAGCGGGAGTAGATACGCAGTATTTT. This sequence encodes CASSPPWLAGVDTQYF.

V and J are TRBV6-5 and TRBJ2-1, with D perhaps matching TRBD2 (6 bases). The CDR3 is 14 residues long. V lost 2 bases, J lost 8 bases, and 13 bases lay in between. Per germline, CDR1 MNHEY and CDR2 SVGAGI. Here the CDR3 DNA reads TGTGCCAGCAGTTACGCGGGGAGAGGAGATGAGCAGTTCTTC. This gives the protein CASSYAGRGDEQFF.

The V call is TRBV7-9, the J call TRBJ1-5; 11 bases match TRBD1. The CDR3 spans 16 residues. Germline V lookup: CDR1 SEHNR, CDR2 FQNEAQ (reference sequence). V lost 1 base to trimming and J lost 5 bases; unmatched junction nucleotides: 4. In nucleotides, the CDR3 is TGTGCCAGCAGCTTAGGTCCGGGACAGGGGGATCAGCCCCAGCATTTT. Translation: CASSLGPGQGDQPQHF. Filled out from reference TRBV7-9 and TRBJ1-5, the complete variable domain reads DTGVSQNPRHKITKRGQNVTFRCDPISEHNRLYWYRQTLGQGPEFLTYFQNEAQLEKSRLLSDRFSAERPKGSFSTLEIQRTEQGDSAMYLCASSLGPGQGDQPQHFGDGTRLSIL.

The rearrangement uses TRBV10-2 and TRBJ2-5, with D maybe TRBD2 (5 bases). The CDR3 sequence is 12 residues long. CDR1 WSHSY and CDR2 SAAADI come from the germline V gene. Trimming cost V 6 bases and J 5 bases, with 10 bases left between them. This chain's CDR3 is CASSRGMETQYF. The CDR3, as DNA: TGCGCCAGCAGCCGAGGGATGGAGACCCAGTACTTC.

The J gene is TRBJ1-1, the V gene TRBV9; 9 bases align to TRBD1. The V segment lost 4 bases and the J segment 4 bases; nucleotides outside the gene matches: 5. The CDR3 extends over 14 amino acids. The germline CDR1 and CDR2 sequences are SGDLS and YYNGEE. The CDR3 nucleotides are TGTGCCAGCAGCACCGGGACAGGGAGCACTGAAGCTTTCTTT. Amino acid sequence: CASSTGTGSTEAFF.

The chain combines TRBV2 with TRBJ2-1, with a tentative D call TRBD1 (5 bases). V lost 6 bases and J 5 bases, leaving 5 bases between the germline ends. The length of the CDR3 is 11 residues. The germline gives CDR1 SNHLY, CDR2 FYNNEI. The DNA for the CDR3 is TGTGCCAGCAGACAGGACAATGAGCAGTTCTTC. It encodes CASRQDNEQFF.

V gene TRBV4-1 combines with J gene TRBJ1-5; D is ambiguous. The V end was cut by 2 bases, the J end by 1 base, with 6 bases between. CDR1 is MGHRA and CDR2 is YSYEKL in the germline V gene. This CDR3 contains 14 residues. For the CDR3, the DNA is TGCGCCAGCAGCCAATGGCTGAGCAATCAGCCCCAGCATTTT. Amino acids: CASSQWLSNQPQHF.